This T cell receptor (beta chain) originates from a study of CD4 T cells in relation to SARS-CoV-2 and coronaviruses. Overall study: After nine to eleven days of antigen culture, PBMC TCR beta CDR3s were sequenced. Study-wide results and caveats: Monoreactive clones expanded significantly more to SARS-CoV-2 than crossreactive clones did. Samples before the pandemic and after infection were not matched within any donor.

The method was immunoSEQ multiplex PCR; TCRdb's version includes in-frame clones alone and lacks a portion of them. The table has about 20,000 clones, around 80% seen once. Unexposed donor CD4+ T cells date from 2011-2018, before the COVID-19 pandemic. After less than 11 days of culture, CD4+ T cells were isolated. Unexposed-donor CD4+ T cells were probed with SARS-CoV-2 S/N and four cold-coronavirus spikes, cells permitting. Details on this clone: Its specificity is unknown.

The germline V gene has CDR1 SGHKS and CDR2 YYEKEE (reference sequence). The CDR3 has 15 residues. Trimming took 5 bases from V and 8 from J; bases not matched to a gene: 7. The chain has TRBV5-5 and TRBJ1-6; 10 nucleotides match TRBD1. The sequencing input was CD4+ T cells from PBMCs, cultured in vitro. The TCR comes from a human donor in good health. CDR3 nucleotide sequence: TGTGCCAGCAGGTCGACAGGGGGCCGGGATTCACCCCTCCACTTT. The encoded protein is CASRSTGGRDSPLHF.